These 19 T cell receptor beta chains came from one sample sequenced in a study of blood T cell repertoires in COVID-19. Profiled with immunoSEQ multiplex PCR; TCRdb holds only in-frame clones, not every one. Here the sample spans fewer than 130,000 clones, approximately 90% being singletons. The sample comprised peripheral blood. The origin of the receptors is a woman aged 45-59 years with acute or convalescent COVID-19.

The rearrangement links TRBV19 to TRBJ1-5, with 12 bases aligning to TRBD1. Germline V gene lookup returns CDR1 LNHDA and CDR2 SQIVND (reference sequence). The CDR3 loop spans 14 amino acids. The J segment lost 7 bases and the V segment lost 5 bases, leaving 3 bases of the junction unmatched. CDR3 sequence: CASSGTGGGQPQHF. The CDR3 DNA reads as TGTGCCAGTAGTGGGACAGGGGGCGGGCAGCCCCAGCATTTT.

The chain couples TRBV2 to TRBJ1-4; the match to TRBD1 covers 8 bases. V dropped 5 bases and J dropped 0; count of bases not matched to a gene: 5. The germline V gene has CDR1 SNHLY and CDR2 FYNNEI. This CDR3 contains 16 residues. The CDR3 sequence: CASSRDRPTTNEKLFF. The CDR3 region has the DNA TGTGCCAGCAGTCGGGACAGGCCGACAACTAATGAAAAACTGTTTTTT.

This chain connects TRBV29-1 to TRBJ2-2, with a weak D call TRBD2 (6 bases). Germline-derived CDR1 and CDR2 are SQVTM and ANQGSEA. This CDR3 has 14 residues. V was clipped by 4 bases and J by 7 bases, with 16 bases between them. The CDR3 protein is CSVAGDGNSGELFF. The CDR3 region has the DNA TGCAGCGTTGCGGGGGACGGCAATAGCGGGGAGCTGTTTTTT.

The V and J genes are TRBV18 and TRBJ1-1; possible D gene TRBD1, 6 bases. Trimming shortened V by 3 bases and J by 7 bases, and 15 bases separated the two germline ends. Germline V gene data show CDR1 as KGHSH and CDR2 as LQKENI. This CDR3 region has 14 residues. In nucleotides, the CDR3 is TGTGCCAGCTCACCTCGCAGGGGCCGGAGTGAAGCTTTCTTT. Translating gives CASSPRRGRSEAFF.

The CDR3 reads CASSGVASGRTGELFF. In nucleotides, the CDR3 is TGTGCCAGCAGTGGGGTGGCTAGCGGGAGGACCGGGGAGCTGTTTTTT. The chain couples TRBV6-1 to TRBJ2-2; the match to TRBD2 covers 11 bases. After removal of 4 bases from V and 5 bases from J, the junction contained 6 bases not matched to a gene. Per the germline V gene, CDR1 is MNHNS and CDR2 is SASEGT. The CDR3 has 16 amino acids.

V usage is TRBV24-1 and J usage is TRBJ1-3; D gene unclear. The CDR3 sequence is 14 residues long. Trimming took off 9 bases at V and 0 bases at J, with 11 bases between the two ends. CDR1 and CDR2 from the germline V gene are KGHDR and SFDVKD. CDR3 bases: TGTGCCACCGCTCCGAGCCCCTCTGGAAACACCATATATTTT. Protein: CATAPSPSGNTIYF.

The gene calls are TRBV6-5 and TRBJ1-2; 10 positions agree with TRBD1. Germline V gene data show CDR1 as MNHEY and CDR2 as SVGAGI. The CDR3 has 15 residues. Unmatched junction bases numbered 5, after V lost 5 bases and J lost 2 bases. CDR3 DNA sequence: TGTGCCAGCAGTACCCGGGACAGGGGAAACTATGGCTACACCTTC. Its translation is CASSTRDRGNYGYTF.

The chain couples TRBV7-8 to TRBJ1-2; D gene ambiguous. Germline lookup yields CDR1 SGHVS and CDR2 FQNEAQ. V was shortened by 5 bases and J by 8 bases, with 15 bases between the two germline ends. This CDR3 comprises 13 residues. CDR3 DNA sequence: TGTGCCAGCAGCCGCTCGGCGGGGTACGGCTACACCTTC. It is translated as CASSRSAGYGYTF.

This chain links TRBV11-2 with TRBJ2-7; the D is unclear. Germline V lookup: CDR1 SGHAT, CDR2 FQNNGV. The V and J ends lost 2 bases and 6 bases respectively, with 5 bases between them. The CDR3 runs to 11 residues. In DNA, the CDR3 is TGTGCCAGCAGCTTAACGAGCGAGCAGTACTTC. Protein product: CASSLTSEQYF.

This clone was seen a handful of times. The chain combines TRBV18 with TRBJ1-5, with D perhaps TRBD1 (5 bases). This CDR3 is 14 amino acids long. Looked up from germline, CDR1 is KGHSH and CDR2 is LQKENI. Trimming took 6 bases from V and 7 from J, leaving 16 bases between them. The CDR3 sequence is CASSPRGGGQPQHF. CDR3 sequence (DNA): TGTGCCAGCTCGCCGCGTGGCGGGGGACAGCCCCAGCATTTT. Full variable domain (outside the CDR3, taken from reference TRBV18 and TRBJ1-5): NAGVMQNPRHLVRRRGQEARLRCSPMKGHSHVYWYRQLPEEGLKFMVYLQKENIIDESGMPKERFSAEFPKEGPSILRIQQVVRGDSAAYFCASSPRGGGQPQHFGDGTRLSIL.

The rearrangement joins TRBV11-2 to TRBJ2-7; a possible D gene is TRBD2 (6 bases). The CDR3 is 15 amino acids. CDR1 SGHAT and CDR2 FQNNGV come from the germline V gene. V shed 8 bases and J shed 5 bases, with 22 bases lying between them. The CDR3 spells CASQNRGGSLHEQYF. The CDR3 DNA reads TGTGCCAGCCAGAACCGTGGGGGGAGTCTCCACGAGCAGTACTTC.

This clone showed up just a few times. The chain combines TRBV3-1 (or the pseudogene TRBV3-2) with TRBJ1-2; 9 nucleotides match TRBD1. J gave up 5 bases and V 2 bases, and 3 bases lay outside the gene matches. This CDR3 has 14 amino acids. Per germline, CDR1 LGHDT and CDR2 YNNKEL (reference sequence). CDR3 DNA sequence: TGTGCCAGCAGCCAAACAGGGGGCTGGTATGGCTACACCTTC. Residues: CASSQTGGWYGYTF.

The rearrangement uses TRBV7-6 and TRBJ2-2, with 11 bases matching TRBD2. CDR1 SGHVS and CDR2 FNYEAQ come from the germline V gene. The ends lost 5 bases at V and 4 bases at J; junction bases unmatched: 15. The CDR3 covers 19 residues. DNA for the CDR3: TGTGCCAGCAGCAAGGGACTAGCGGAAGGGACAACGGGCACCGGGGAGCTGTTTTTT. This gives the protein CASSKGLAEGTTGTGELFF. The variable domain in full, completed from reference TRBV7-6 and TRBJ2-2, reads GAGVSQSPRYKVTKRGQDVALRCDPISGHVSLYWYRQALGQGPEFLTYFNYEAQQDKSGLPNDRFSAERPEGSISTLTIQRTEQRDSAMYRCASSKGLAEGTTGTGELFFGEGSRLTVL.

The chain has TRBV5-1 and TRBJ2-3, with 14 bases matching TRBD2. The trim removed 4 bases at V and 8 bases at J, leaving 3 bases unmatched. Germline V CDR1 and CDR2: SGHRS, YFSETQ. This CDR3 contains 14 residues. Here the CDR3 DNA reads TGCGCCAGCAGCGGGACTAGCGGGAGAGGTACGCAGTATTTT. It specifies CASSGTSGRGTQYF.

The chain couples TRBV7-2 to TRBJ2-3; weak D call: TRBD2 (6 bases). Germline CDR1 and CDR2: SGHTA and FQGNSA. CDR3 length: 17 residues. V gave up 5 bases and J gave up 2 bases, with 20 bases separating them. CDR3 region: CASSPRASGRLTDTQYF. CDR3 coding DNA: TGTGCCAGCAGCCCCCGAGCGAGCGGGCGCCTCACAGATACGCAGTATTTT.

This chain uses TRBV11-2 with TRBJ2-1; the match to TRBD2 covers 8 bases. V gave up 1 base and J gave up 13 bases; unmatched junction bases: 15. Looked up from germline, CDR1 is SGHAT and CDR2 is FQNNGV. The length of the CDR3 is 16 residues. As DNA, the CDR3 is TGTGCCAGCAGCTTAGGTGGGGGGAGCGGGAGAGGTGAACAGTTCTTC. Translated: CASSLGGGSGRGEQFF.

This clone was recorded only once. The chain couples TRBV5-1 to TRBJ1-2, with 9 bases aligning to TRBD1. The CDR3 spans 14 residues. CDR1 and CDR2 (germline): SGHRS, YFSETQ. V shed 0 bases and J 8 bases; nucleotides not matched to a gene: 5. The CDR3 sequence is CASSLVDRGRGYTF. CDR3 nucleotide sequence: TGCGCCAGCAGCTTGGTGGACAGGGGAAGGGGCTACACCTTC.

The gene calls are TRBV28 and TRBJ1-5, with D possibly matching TRBD1 (5 bases). V was pared by 5 bases and J by 6 bases, with 14 bases between. This CDR3 has 14 residues. The germline V gene encodes CDR1 MDHEN and CDR2 SYDVKM. This CDR3 reads CASSGGDGGQPQHF. The CDR3 coding sequence is TGTGCCAGCAGTGGGGGGGATGGCGGTCAGCCCCAGCATTTT.

This rearrangement joins TRBV28 to TRBJ1-2; weak D call: TRBD1 (6 bases). Germline V lookup: CDR1 MDHEN, CDR2 SYDVKM. This CDR3 comprises 15 residues. V was shortened by 4 bases and J by 2 bases, with 14 bases between the two germline ends. The DNA of the CDR3 is TGTGCCAGCAGTTCTGGGGGCGATACAAACTATGGCTACACCTTC. It encodes CASSSGGDTNYGYTF.